The next 6 T cell receptor beta chains were all read from a single sample in a study of identical twins. TCRdb reprocessed the 5' RACE reads via MiXCR and lists one record per CDR3 protein. The profile shows under 300,000 distinct CDR3 sequences, roughly an eighth of them singletons. The same sample was also studied in work on yellow fever vaccine responses in identical twins.

The material sequenced was memory (CD45RO+) T cells sorted from blood. The receptors were gathered from a woman between 18 and 30 years old in good health.

This clonotype was seen only a few times. The chain's CDR3 is CSAPARTYEQYF. The DNA of the CDR3 is TGCAGTGCGCCGGCCCGGACCTACGAGCAGTACTTC. This chain connects TRBV20-1 to TRBJ2-7; D is ambiguous. Between the trimmed V and J ends, which lost 6 bases and 2 bases, there was a span of 11 bases. This CDR3 is built from 12 residues. In germline, CDR1 is DFQATT, CDR2 SNEGSKA (reference sequence).

This clonotype occurred many times. V and J are TRBV5-1 and TRBJ2-3, with D unresolved. Trimming took off 1 base at V and 0 bases at J, with 9 bases between the two ends. Germline assignment: CDR1 SGHRS and CDR2 YFSETQ. The CDR3 is made up of 15 amino acids. This chain's CDR3 is CASSLSVQSTDTQYF. In nucleotides, the CDR3 is TGCGCCAGCAGCTTGTCTGTCCAGAGCACAGATACGCAGTATTTT.

This clonotype was seen many times. The chain links TRBV12-3 or TRBV12-4 to TRBJ2-3; tentatively, D is TRBD2 (6 bases). This CDR3 contains 14 residues. Between the trimmed V and J ends, which lost 1 base and 6 bases, there was a span of 11 bases. The chain's CDR3 is CASSLEGGPDTQYF. The DNA of the CDR3 is TGTGCCAGCAGTTTAGAGGGAGGTCCGGATACGCAGTATTTT.

The DNA for the CDR3 is TGTGCCAGCAGTTACTCGGCCGCCCGGACGCAGTATTTT. This translates into CASSYSAARTQYF. This chain links TRBV6-5 with TRBJ2-3; D not certain. Per germline, CDR1 MNHEY and CDR2 SVGAGI. The CDR3 is 13 amino acids. V was clipped by 0 bases and J by 9 bases, with 10 bases between them.

This clonotype occurred a few times. This chain joins TRBV6-5 and TRBJ1-2; D uncertain. Trimming shortened V by 5 bases and J by 8 bases, and 18 bases separated the two germline ends. This CDR3 is 14 amino acids long. In germline, CDR1 is MNHEY, CDR2 SVGAGI. DNA of the CDR3: TGTGCCAGCAGTCTACAACCGGGAGTAAGCGGCTACACCTTC. It yields the protein CASSLQPGVSGYTF.

This clonotype was detected a few times. The rearrangement joins TRBV4-2 to TRBJ2-1; D is possibly TRBD2 (7 bases). The CDR3 is 16 residues long. Deletions cut 1 base from V and 8 bases from J, with 18 bases between. CDR1 LGHNA and CDR2 YNFKEQ come from the germline V gene. DNA for the CDR3: TGTGCCAGCAGCCAAGGACTCGGGGGGACAACCGATGAGCAGTTCTTC. This gives the protein CASSQGLGGTTDEQFF.